Following are 25 T cell receptor beta chains from one sample sequenced in a study of blood T cell repertoires in COVID-19. The data were produced by immunoSEQ multiplex PCR, yet TCRdb's version contains in-frame clones alone and is incomplete. The table lists some 260,000 clones, around 90% of them singletons, with just under 6.5% in the top ten. The material sequenced was PBMCs or T cells enriched from blood (not recorded which). The origin of the receptors is a woman younger than 45 with acute COVID-19.

V gene TRBV18 combines with J gene TRBJ2-7, with 9 bases identical to TRBD2. The length of the CDR3 is 15 residues. The germline V gene has CDR1 KGHSH and CDR2 LQKENI. The V segment lost 5 bases and the J segment 4 bases; nucleotides outside the gene matches: 9. DNA of the CDR3: TGTGCCAGCTCAACCGGGACTAGCTGGATATACGAGCAGTACTTC. This sequence encodes CASSTGTSWIYEQYF. The full variable domain, rest sourced from reference TRBV18 and TRBJ2-7, is NAGVMQNPRHLVRRRGQEARLRCSPMKGHSHVYWYRQLPEEGLKFMVYLQKENIIDESGMPKERFSAEFPKEGPSILRIQQVVRGDSAAYFCASSTGTSWIYEQYFGPGTRLTVT.

V usage is TRBV4-1 and J usage is TRBJ1-2; 7 bases fit TRBD1. J was trimmed by 8 bases and V by 4 bases; bases with no gene match: 10. This CDR3 has 14 residues. Germline V lookup: CDR1 MGHRA, CDR2 YSYEKL. The CDR3 sequence: CASSRTRTGHGYTF. CDR3 bases: TGCGCCAGCAGCCGCACCCGGACAGGTCACGGCTACACCTTC.

The V call is TRBV12-5, the J call TRBJ1-4; TRBD1 matches 9 bases. Germline CDR1 is LGHNT and CDR2 is FRNRAP. Trimming took 0 bases from V and 7 from J; bases not matched to a gene: 3. This CDR3 is 15 amino acids long. The CDR3 loop reads CASGLVPGQGEKLFF. In nucleotides, the CDR3 is TGTGCTAGTGGTTTGGTCCCGGGACAGGGTGAAAAACTGTTTTTT. The full variable domain, with the rest looked up from reference TRBV12-5 and TRBJ1-4, is DARVTQTPRHKVTEMGQEVTMRCQPILGHNTVFWYRQTMMQGLELLAYFRNRAPLDDSGMPKDRFSAEMPDATLATLKIQPSEPRDSAVYFCASGLVPGQGEKLFFGSGTQLSVL.

This clone has only one observation. The gene calls are TRBV7-2 and TRBJ2-2, with D possibly being TRBD2 (6 bases). V lost 8 bases, J lost 5 bases, and 15 bases lay in between. Germline V gene data show CDR1 as SGHTA and CDR2 as FQGNSA. CDR3 size: 14 residues. The CDR3 spells CASSEGMGTGELFF. DNA of the CDR3: TGTGCCAGCTCGGAGGGGATGGGGACCGGGGAGCTGTTTTTT.

This chain uses TRBV7-2 with TRBJ2-1; 9 bases align to TRBD1. CDR3 length: 14 residues. Germline CDR1 SGHTA, CDR2 FQGNSA. With V trimmed by 8 bases and J by 4 bases, 6 bases remained unmatched. The CDR3 nucleotides are TGTGCCAGCTTGGGGACAGGGATATACAATGAGCAGTTCTTC. Encoded protein: CASLGTGIYNEQFF.

This clone was detected a few times. The CDR3 loop reads CASSEQGAHQPQHF. CDR3 nucleotide sequence: TGTGCCAGCAGTGAACAGGGGGCCCATCAGCCCCAGCATTTT. The chain links TRBV2 to TRBJ1-5; 8 nucleotides agree with TRBD1. The CDR3 contains 14 residues. Germline CDR1 SNHLY, CDR2 FYNNEI. Unmatched junction bases numbered 2, after V lost 2 bases and J lost 5 bases.

The chain recombines TRBV29-1 with TRBJ1-3, with D possibly matching TRBD1 (5 bases). CDR1 and CDR2 from the germline V gene are SQVTM and ANQGSEA. The CDR3 loop spans 12 amino acids. Trimming removed 7 bases from V and 2 bases from J, with 9 bases in between. CDR3 amino acids: CSATVTGNTIYF. CDR3 in DNA: TGCAGCGCGACAGTAACTGGAAACACCATATATTTT.

The CDR3 coding sequence is TGCAGCGCTATAGCGGGGGTGGGAGAGACCCAGTACTTC. Amino acids: CSAIAGVGETQYF. The rearrangement joins TRBV29-1 to TRBJ2-5; 9 bases agree with TRBD2. The CDR3 length is 13 residues. J was trimmed by 4 bases and V by 7 bases; bases with no gene match: 7. CDR1 and CDR2 from the germline V gene are SQVTM and ANQGSEA.

The chain uses TRBV12-5 and TRBJ2-7, with 7 bases that match TRBD1. Germline V gives CDR1 LGHNT, CDR2 FRNRAP. This CDR3 has 15 residues. J gave up 3 bases and V 3 bases, and 8 bases lay outside the gene matches. As DNA, the CDR3 is TGTGCTAGTGGTTTACTCCGGGACAGCCACTACGAGCAGTACTTC. It translates to CASGLLRDSHYEQYF.

This chain connects TRBV7-9 to TRBJ2-1; 7 bases agree with TRBD2. Germline V CDR1 and CDR2: SEHNR, FQNEAQ (reference sequence). J lost 7 bases, V lost 8 bases, and 2 bases had no gene match. The CDR3 extends over 11 amino acids. The CDR3 spells CASSGGNEQFF. As DNA, the CDR3 is TGTGCCAGCTCGGGGGGAAATGAGCAGTTCTTC. Filled out from reference TRBV7-9 and TRBJ2-1, the complete variable domain reads DTGVSQNPRHKITKRGQNVTFRCDPISEHNRLYWYRQTLGQGPEFLTYFQNEAQLEKSRLLSDRFSAERPKGSFSTLEIQRTEQGDSAMYLCASSGGNEQFFGPGTRLTVL.

The chain recombines TRBV28 with TRBJ2-6; TRBD1 might be the D (6 bases). CDR1 is MDHEN and CDR2 is SYDVKM in the germline V gene. Trimming took off 4 bases at V and 5 bases at J, with 24 bases between the two ends. The CDR3 consists of 19 residues. The CDR3 region has the DNA TGTGCCAGCAGTTCGGTCAGGGGTGTCAATTTAAGGTGGGCCAACGTCCTGACTTTC. It yields the protein CASSSVRGVNLRWANVLTF. Looking up the rest from reference TRBV28 and TRBJ2-6 gives the full variable domain: DVKVTQSSRYLVKRTGEKVFLECVQDMDHENMFWYRQDPGLGLRLIYFSYDVKMKEKGDIPEGYSVSREKKERFSLILESASTNQTSMYLCASSSVRGVNLRWANVLTFGAGSRLTVL.

Note on this clone: This sample also contains other DNA sequences that code for the same CDR3. The V call is TRBV7-2, the J call TRBJ2-7; 8 bases align to TRBD2. The length of the CDR3 is 13 residues. Trimming at V came to 6 bases and at J to 1 base, leaving 2 bases not matched to a gene. CDR1 is SGHTA, CDR2 FQGNSA, per germline. The DNA of the CDR3 is TGTGCCAGCAGTTCGGGGGGGTCCTACGAGCAGTACTTC. This sequence encodes CASSSGGSYEQYF.

This clone was seen a few times. This chain uses TRBV9 with TRBJ2-7; D call uncertain. The CDR3 sequence is 13 residues long. Germline V CDR1 and CDR2: SGDLS, YYNGEE. The V gene lost 2 bases and the J gene lost 0 bases, with 6 bases spanning the gap. CDR3 sequence reads: CASSVGGSYEQYF. The CDR3 nucleotides are TGTGCCAGCAGCGTTGGCGGCTCCTACGAGCAGTACTTC.

The V call is TRBV5-6, the J call TRBJ1-1, with TRBD1 as a possible D gene (5 bases). The CDR3 extends over 15 amino acids. The V end was cut by 2 bases, the J end by 1 base, with 12 bases between. Germline CDR1 reads SGHDT; CDR2 reads YYEEEE. This CDR3 reads CASSFRVLGNTEAFF. The CDR3 DNA follows: TGTGCCAGCAGCTTCAGGGTATTAGGGAACACTGAAGCTTTCTTT.

J is TRBJ1-2 and V is TRBV19; perhaps TRBD1 as D (6 bases). Deletions cut 9 bases from V and 0 bases from J, with 17 bases between. The germline CDR1 and CDR2 sequences are LNHDA and SQIVND (reference sequence). The CDR3 runs 15 residues. The chain's CDR3 is CASYKQGLANYGYTF. The CDR3 nucleotides read TGTGCCAGCTACAAACAGGGCTTGGCTAACTATGGCTACACCTTC.

This clone was detected only once. The rearrangement uses TRBV28 and TRBJ2-1; 9 bases line up with TRBD1. With 3 bases clipped from V and 2 bases from J, the junction kept 8 bases outside the gene matches. Germline lookup yields CDR1 MDHEN and CDR2 SYDVKM. CDR3 length: 17 amino acids. CDR3 sequence (DNA): TGTGCCAGCAGTTTCGACAAGACAGGGGGTGCCTACAATGAGCAGTTCTTC. Translating it yields CASSFDKTGGAYNEQFF.

The J gene is TRBJ2-7, the V gene TRBV28, with D possibly TRBD2 on 6 matching bases. CDR1 MDHEN and CDR2 SYDVKM come from the germline V gene. The V end was cut by 10 bases, the J end by 3 bases, with 16 bases between. CDR3 length: 13 residues. CDR3 protein: CATHGTGLYEQYF. CDR3 nucleotide sequence: TGTGCCACCCACGGGACTGGCCTCTACGAGCAGTACTTC.

V usage is TRBV6-5 and J usage is TRBJ2-1; 7 bases are a match to TRBD2. From germline, CDR1 is MNHEY and CDR2 SVGAGI. V shed 6 bases, J shed 3 bases, and the junction held 8 bases outside the gene matches. This CDR3 has 15 residues. CDR3 region: CASRLEREFYNEQFF. CDR3 bases: TGTGCCAGCAGGTTGGAGCGGGAATTCTACAATGAGCAGTTCTTC.

This chain joins TRBV28 and TRBJ1-2; 9 bases are a match to TRBD1. With V trimmed by 7 bases and J by 3 bases, 6 bases remained unmatched. Germline CDR1 and CDR2: MDHEN and SYDVKM. The CDR3 loop spans 14 amino acids. CDR3 in DNA: TGTGCCAGCACTAAACAGGGGGCCTACTATGGCTACACCTTC. Its translation: CASTKQGAYYGYTF.

The V and J genes are TRBV19 and TRBJ2-2; TRBD2 agrees at 13 bases. The CDR3 has 22 residues. V lost 3 bases, J lost 1 base, and 17 bases stayed unmatched. Germline CDR1 and CDR2: LNHDA and SQIVND (reference sequence). CDR3 nucleotide sequence: TGTGCCAGTAGTATGAATAGATGGGGGACTAGCGGGAATCTCAAGAACACCGGGGAGCTGTTTTTT. This encodes CASSMNRWGTSGNLKNTGELFF.

This clone was recorded once. This sequence joins TRBV12-5 and TRBJ2-7; TRBD2 is a possible D gene (6 bases). CDR1 is LGHNT and CDR2 is FRNRAP in the germline V gene. Deletions cut 2 bases from V and 2 bases from J, with 28 bases between. The CDR3 sequence is 20 residues long. This chain's CDR3 is CASGLTPKLGRREGPYEQYF. The CDR3 nucleotides read TGTGCTAGTGGTTTGACCCCTAAACTAGGTAGGAGGGAAGGACCCTACGAGCAGTACTTC. Variable domain in full (rest from reference TRBV12-5 and TRBJ2-7): DARVTQTPRHKVTEMGQEVTMRCQPILGHNTVFWYRQTMMQGLELLAYFRNRAPLDDSGMPKDRFSAEMPDATLATLKIQPSEPRDSAVYFCASGLTPKLGRREGPYEQYFGPGTRLTVT.

The chain employs TRBV10-3 and TRBJ1-6; possibly TRBD1 for D (5 bases). Germline-derived CDR1 and CDR2 are ENHRY and SYGVKD. Trimming took off 3 bases at V and 14 bases at J, with 17 bases between the two ends. The CDR3 length is 14 residues. The DNA of the CDR3 is TGTGCCATCAGTGACGGAGGGGCCCAAGGAACCCTCCACTTT. Amino acids: CAISDGGAQGTLHF.

The chain couples TRBV7-3 to TRBJ2-3; D unresolved. Trimming took off 0 bases at V and 5 bases at J, with 6 bases between the two ends. Looked up from germline, CDR1 is SGHTA and CDR2 is FQGTGA. This CDR3 has 13 residues. The CDR3 here is CASSLTIGDTQYF. As DNA, the CDR3 is TGTGCCAGCAGCTTAACGATCGGAGATACGCAGTATTTT. Filled out from reference TRBV7-3 and TRBJ2-3, the complete variable domain reads GAGVSQTPSNKVTEKGKYVELRCDPISGHTALYWYRQSLGQGPEFLIYFQGTGAADDSGLPNDRFFAVRPEGSVSTLKIQRTERGDSAVYLCASSLTIGDTQYFGPGTRLTVL.

As concerns this clone: Mismatch with germline at one junction end may stem from a read error. V usage is TRBV7-7 and J usage is TRBJ2-7; D possibly corresponds to TRBD2 (7 bases). The CDR3 consists of 15 residues. In germline, CDR1 is SSHAT, CDR2 FNYEAQ (reference sequence). DNA for the CDR3: TGTGCTAGCAGCTCGGACAGCGGGAAAACCTACGAGCAGTACTTC. Protein product: CASSSDSGKTYEQYF.

The chain is built from TRBV11-2 and TRBJ2-3, with 9 bases matching TRBD1. CDR3 size: 14 residues. V shed 5 bases, J shed 6 bases, and the junction held 6 bases outside the gene matches. Germline lookup yields CDR1 SGHAT and CDR2 FQNNGV. This chain's CDR3 is CASSPGTGYDTQYF. As DNA, the CDR3 is TGTGCCAGCAGCCCGGGGACAGGGTACGATACGCAGTATTTT.